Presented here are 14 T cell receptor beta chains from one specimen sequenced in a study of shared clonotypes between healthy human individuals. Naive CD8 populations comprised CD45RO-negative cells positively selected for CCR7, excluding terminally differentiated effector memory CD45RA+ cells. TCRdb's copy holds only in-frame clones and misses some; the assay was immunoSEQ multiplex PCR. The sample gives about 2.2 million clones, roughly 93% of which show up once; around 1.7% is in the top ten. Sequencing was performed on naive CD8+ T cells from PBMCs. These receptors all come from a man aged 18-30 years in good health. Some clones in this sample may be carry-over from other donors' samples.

Here the CDR3 DNA reads TGTGCCAGCAGTGAGGGACTTCTTGAGCAGTTCTTC. This sequence encodes CASSEGLLEQFF. The V gene is TRBV2, the J gene TRBJ2-1; D might be TRBD2 (6 bases). Germline values: CDR1 SNHLY, CDR2 FYNNEI. This CDR3 is 12 amino acids long. V dropped 3 bases and J dropped 9 bases, with 9 bases sitting between them.

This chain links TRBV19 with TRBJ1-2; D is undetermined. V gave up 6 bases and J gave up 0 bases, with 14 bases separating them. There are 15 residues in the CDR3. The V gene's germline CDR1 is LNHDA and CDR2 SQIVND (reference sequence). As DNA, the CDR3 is TGTGCCAGTAGCCAAACCGGGATAGCTAACTATGGCTACACCTTC. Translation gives CASSQTGIANYGYTF.

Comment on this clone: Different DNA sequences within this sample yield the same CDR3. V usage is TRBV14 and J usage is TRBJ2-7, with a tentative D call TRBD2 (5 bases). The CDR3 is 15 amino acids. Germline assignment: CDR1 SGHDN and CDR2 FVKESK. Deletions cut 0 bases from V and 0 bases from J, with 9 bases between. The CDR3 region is CASSQELGSSYEQYF. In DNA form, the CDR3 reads TGTGCCAGCAGCCAAGAACTGGGGAGCTCCTACGAGCAGTACTTC.

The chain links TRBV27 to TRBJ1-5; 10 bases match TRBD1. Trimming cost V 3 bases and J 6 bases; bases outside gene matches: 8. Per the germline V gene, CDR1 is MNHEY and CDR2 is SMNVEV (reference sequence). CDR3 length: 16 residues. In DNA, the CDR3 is TGTGCCAGCAGTTTTCTGCCGGGACAGGGGACTCAGCCCCAGCATTTT. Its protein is CASSFLPGQGTQPQHF.

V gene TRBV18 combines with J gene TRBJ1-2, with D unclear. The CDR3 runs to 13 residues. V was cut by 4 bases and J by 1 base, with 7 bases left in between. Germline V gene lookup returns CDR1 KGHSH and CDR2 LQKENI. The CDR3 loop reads CASSQNDNYGYTF. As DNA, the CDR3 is TGTGCCAGCTCACAAAACGATAACTATGGCTACACCTTC.

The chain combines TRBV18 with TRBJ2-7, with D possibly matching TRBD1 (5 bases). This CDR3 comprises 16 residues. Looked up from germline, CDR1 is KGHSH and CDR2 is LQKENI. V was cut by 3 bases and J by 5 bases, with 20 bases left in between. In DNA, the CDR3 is TGTGCCAGCTCACCCCCCCGAGTGGGGCCCTCTAACGAGCAGTACTTC. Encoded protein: CASSPPRVGPSNEQYF.

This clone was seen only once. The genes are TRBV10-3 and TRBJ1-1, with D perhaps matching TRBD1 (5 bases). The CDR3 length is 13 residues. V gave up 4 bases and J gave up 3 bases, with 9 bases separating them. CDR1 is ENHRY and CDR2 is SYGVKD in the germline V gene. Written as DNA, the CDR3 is TGTGCCATCAGTGGGGGCGATTACACTGAAGCTTTCTTT. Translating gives CAISGGDYTEAFF.

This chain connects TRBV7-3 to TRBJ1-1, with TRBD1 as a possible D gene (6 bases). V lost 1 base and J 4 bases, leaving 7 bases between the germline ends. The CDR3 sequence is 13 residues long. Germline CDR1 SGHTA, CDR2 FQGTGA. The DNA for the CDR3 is TGTGCCAGCAGCTTAAAAGGGGGCACTGAAGCTTTCTTT. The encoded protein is CASSLKGGTEAFF.

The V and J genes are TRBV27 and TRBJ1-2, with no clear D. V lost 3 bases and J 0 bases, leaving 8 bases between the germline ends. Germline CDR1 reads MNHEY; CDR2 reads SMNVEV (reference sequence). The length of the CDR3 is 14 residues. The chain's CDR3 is CASSFAASNYGYTF. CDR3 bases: TGTGCCAGCAGTTTTGCAGCTTCTAACTATGGCTACACCTTC.

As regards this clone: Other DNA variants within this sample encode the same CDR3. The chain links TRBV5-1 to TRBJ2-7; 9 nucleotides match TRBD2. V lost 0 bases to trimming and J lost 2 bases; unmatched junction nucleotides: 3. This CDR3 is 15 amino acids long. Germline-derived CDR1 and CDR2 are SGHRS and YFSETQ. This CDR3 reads CASSLELAGTYEQYF. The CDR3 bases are TGCGCCAGCAGCTTGGAACTAGCGGGCACCTACGAGCAGTACTTC.

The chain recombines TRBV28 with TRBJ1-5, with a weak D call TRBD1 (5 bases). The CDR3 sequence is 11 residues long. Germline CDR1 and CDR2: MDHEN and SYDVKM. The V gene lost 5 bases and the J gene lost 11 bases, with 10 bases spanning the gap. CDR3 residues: CASSNRGAQHF. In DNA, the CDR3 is TGTGCCAGCAGTAATCGGGGGGCCCAGCATTTT.

The DNA for the CDR3 is TGTGCCAGCAGTCACCTAGCGGGAGGCCTCTCCTACAATGAGCAGTTCTTC. It specifies CASSHLAGGLSYNEQFF. V is TRBV27 and J is TRBJ2-1, with 11 positions matching TRBD2. The junction had 6 bases not matched to a gene; V was cut back by 5 bases and J by 0 bases. The CDR3 is made up of 17 amino acids. Germline assignment: CDR1 MNHEY and CDR2 SMNVEV (reference sequence).

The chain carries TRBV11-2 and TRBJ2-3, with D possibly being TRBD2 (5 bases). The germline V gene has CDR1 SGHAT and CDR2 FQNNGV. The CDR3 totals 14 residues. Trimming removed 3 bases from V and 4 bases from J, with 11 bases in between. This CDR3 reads CASSFAGHPDTQYF. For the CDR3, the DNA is TGTGCCAGCAGCTTCGCGGGCCACCCAGATACGCAGTATTTT.

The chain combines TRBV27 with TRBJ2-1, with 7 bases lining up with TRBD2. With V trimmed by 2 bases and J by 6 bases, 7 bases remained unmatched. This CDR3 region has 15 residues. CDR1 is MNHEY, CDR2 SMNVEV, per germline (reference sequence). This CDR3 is CASSLLAVALNEQFF. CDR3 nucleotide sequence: TGTGCCAGCAGTTTACTAGCGGTAGCCCTCAATGAGCAGTTCTTC.